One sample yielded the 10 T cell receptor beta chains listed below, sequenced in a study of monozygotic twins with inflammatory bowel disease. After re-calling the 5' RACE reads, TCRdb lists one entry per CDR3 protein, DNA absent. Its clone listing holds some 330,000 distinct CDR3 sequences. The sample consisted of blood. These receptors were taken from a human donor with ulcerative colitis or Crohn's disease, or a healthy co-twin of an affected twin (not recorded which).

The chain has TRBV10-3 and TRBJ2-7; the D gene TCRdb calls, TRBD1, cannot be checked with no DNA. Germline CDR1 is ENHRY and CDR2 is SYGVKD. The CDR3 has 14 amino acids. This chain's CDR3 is CAISRTADSYEQYF.

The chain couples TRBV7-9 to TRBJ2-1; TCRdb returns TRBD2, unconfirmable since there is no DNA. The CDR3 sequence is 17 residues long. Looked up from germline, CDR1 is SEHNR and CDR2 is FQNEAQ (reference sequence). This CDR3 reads CASSSRHWDSGRNEQFF.

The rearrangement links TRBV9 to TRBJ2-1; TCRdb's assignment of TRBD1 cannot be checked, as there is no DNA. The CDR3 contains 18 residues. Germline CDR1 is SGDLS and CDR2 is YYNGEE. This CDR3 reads CASSVIGAGGSSYNEQFF.

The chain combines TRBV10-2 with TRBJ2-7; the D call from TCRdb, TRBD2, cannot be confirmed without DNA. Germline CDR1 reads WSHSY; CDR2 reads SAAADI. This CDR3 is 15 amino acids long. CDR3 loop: CASSENLAGVYEQYF.

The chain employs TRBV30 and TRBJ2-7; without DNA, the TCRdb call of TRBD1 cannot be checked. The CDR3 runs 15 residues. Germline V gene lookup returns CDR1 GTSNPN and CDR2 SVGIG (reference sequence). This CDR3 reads CAWSPGVGQGYEQYF.

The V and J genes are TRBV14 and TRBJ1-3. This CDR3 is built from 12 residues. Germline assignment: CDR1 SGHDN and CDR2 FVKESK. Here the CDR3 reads CACSLSGNTIYF.

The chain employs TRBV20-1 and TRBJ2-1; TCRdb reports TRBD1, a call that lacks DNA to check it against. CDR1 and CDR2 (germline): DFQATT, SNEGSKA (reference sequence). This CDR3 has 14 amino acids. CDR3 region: CSASRGQGVGEQFF.

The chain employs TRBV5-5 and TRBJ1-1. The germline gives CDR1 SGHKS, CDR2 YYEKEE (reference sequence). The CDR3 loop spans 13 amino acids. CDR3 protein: CASSLGMTLEAFF. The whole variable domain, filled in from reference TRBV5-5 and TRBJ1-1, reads DAGVTQSPTHLIKTRGQQVTLRCSPISGHKSVSWYQQVLGQGPQFIFQYYEKEERGRGNFPDRFSARQFPNYSSELNVNALLLGDSALYLCASSLGMTLEAFFGQGTRLTVV.

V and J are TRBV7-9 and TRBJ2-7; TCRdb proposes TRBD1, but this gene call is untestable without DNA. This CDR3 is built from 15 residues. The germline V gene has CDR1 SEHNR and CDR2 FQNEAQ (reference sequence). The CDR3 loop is CASSPRTGAVYEQYF.

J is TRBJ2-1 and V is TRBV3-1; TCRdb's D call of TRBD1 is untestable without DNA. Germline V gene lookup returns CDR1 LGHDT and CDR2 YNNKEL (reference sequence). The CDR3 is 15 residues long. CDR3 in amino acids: CASSRTGTKDNEQFF.